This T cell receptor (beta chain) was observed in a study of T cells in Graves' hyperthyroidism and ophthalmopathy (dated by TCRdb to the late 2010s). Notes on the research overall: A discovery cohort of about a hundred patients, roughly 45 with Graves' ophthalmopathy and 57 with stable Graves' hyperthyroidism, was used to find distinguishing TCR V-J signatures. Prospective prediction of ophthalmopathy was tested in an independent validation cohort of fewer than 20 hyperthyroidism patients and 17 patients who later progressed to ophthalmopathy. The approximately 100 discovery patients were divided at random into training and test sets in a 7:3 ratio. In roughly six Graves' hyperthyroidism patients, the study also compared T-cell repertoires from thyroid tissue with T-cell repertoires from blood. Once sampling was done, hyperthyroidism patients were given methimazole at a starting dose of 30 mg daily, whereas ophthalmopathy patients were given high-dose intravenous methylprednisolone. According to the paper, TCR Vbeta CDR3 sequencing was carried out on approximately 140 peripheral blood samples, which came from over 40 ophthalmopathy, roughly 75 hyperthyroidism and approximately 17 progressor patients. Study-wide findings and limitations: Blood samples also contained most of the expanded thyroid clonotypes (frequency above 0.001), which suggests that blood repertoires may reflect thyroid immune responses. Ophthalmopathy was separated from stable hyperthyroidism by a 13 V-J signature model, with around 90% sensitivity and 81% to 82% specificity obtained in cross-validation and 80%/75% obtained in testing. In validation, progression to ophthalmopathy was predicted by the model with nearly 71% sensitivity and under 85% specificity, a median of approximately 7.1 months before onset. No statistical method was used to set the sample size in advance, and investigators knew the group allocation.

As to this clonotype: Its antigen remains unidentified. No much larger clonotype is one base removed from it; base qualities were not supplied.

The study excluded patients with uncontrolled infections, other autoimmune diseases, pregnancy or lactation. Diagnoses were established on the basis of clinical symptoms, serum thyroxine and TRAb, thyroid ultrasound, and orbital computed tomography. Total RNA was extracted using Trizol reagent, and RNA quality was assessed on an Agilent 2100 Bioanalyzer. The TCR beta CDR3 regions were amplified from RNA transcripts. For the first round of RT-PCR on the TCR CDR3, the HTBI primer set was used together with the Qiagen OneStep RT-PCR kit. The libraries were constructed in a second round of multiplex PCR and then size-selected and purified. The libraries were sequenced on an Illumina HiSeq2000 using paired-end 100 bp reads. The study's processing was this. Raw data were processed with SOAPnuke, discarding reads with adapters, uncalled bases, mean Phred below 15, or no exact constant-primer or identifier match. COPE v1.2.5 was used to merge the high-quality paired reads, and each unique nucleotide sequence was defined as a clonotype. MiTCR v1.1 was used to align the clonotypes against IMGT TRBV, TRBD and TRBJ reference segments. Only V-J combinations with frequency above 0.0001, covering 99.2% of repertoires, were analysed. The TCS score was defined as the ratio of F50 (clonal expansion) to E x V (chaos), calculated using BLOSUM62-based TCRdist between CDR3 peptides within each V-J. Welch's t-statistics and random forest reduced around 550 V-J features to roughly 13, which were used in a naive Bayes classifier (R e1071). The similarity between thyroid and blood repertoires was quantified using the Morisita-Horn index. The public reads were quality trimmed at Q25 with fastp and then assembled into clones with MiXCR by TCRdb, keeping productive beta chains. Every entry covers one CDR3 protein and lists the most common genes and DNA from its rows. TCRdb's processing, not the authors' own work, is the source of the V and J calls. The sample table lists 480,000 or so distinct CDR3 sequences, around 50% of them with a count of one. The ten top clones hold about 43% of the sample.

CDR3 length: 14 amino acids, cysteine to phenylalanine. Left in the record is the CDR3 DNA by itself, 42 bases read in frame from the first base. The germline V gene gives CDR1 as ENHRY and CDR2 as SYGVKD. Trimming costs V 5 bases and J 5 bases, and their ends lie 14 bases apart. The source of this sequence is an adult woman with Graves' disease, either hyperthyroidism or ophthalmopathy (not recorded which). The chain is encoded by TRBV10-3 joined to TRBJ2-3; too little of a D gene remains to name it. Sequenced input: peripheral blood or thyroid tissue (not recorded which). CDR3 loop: CAISPSERRDTQYF. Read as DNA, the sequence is TGTGCCATCAGTCCGTCGGAACGGAGAGATACGCAGTATTTT.